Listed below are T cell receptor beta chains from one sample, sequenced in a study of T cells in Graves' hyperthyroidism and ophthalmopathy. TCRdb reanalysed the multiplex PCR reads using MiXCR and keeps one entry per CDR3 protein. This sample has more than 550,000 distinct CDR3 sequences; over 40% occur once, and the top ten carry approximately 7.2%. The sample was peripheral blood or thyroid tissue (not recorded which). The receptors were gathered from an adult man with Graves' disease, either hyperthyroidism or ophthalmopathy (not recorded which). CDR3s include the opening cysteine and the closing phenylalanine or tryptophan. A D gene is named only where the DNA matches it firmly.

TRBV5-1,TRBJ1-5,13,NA,CASSLSGAQPQHF
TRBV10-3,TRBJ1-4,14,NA,CAISEGPLNEKLFF
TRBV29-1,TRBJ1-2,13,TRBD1,CSVASQGIYGYTF
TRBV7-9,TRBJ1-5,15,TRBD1,CASSPGQYSDQPQHF
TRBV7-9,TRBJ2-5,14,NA,CASSLAGDQETQYF
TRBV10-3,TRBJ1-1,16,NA,CAISLAIGGRGTEAFF
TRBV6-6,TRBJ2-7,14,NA,CASSYSNGPYEQYF
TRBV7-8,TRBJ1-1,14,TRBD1,CASSWRTGNTEAFF
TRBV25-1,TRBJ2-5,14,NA,CASSLDGTQETQYF
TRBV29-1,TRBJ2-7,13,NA,CSVLDSASYEQYF
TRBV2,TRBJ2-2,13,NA,CASSARGSGELFF
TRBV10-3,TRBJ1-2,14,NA,CAIRADTTNYGYTF
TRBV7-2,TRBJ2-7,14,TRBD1,CASSWGTGEGEQYF
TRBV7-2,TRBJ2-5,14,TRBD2,CASSSSGSEETQYF
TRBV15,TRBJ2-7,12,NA,CATSRDGYEQYF
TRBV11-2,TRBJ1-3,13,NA,CASSLDSGGTIYF
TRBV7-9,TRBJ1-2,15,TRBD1,CASSFQGAVNYGYTF
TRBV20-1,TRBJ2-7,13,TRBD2,CSAIGTSSYEQYF
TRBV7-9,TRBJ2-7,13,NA,CASSFRTDYEQYF
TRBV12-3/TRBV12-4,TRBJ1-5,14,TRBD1,CASTPGQPNQPQHF
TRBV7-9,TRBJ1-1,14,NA,CAGNFNGRNTEAFF
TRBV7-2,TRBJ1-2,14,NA,CASSLDGLPDGYTF